The clone carrying this T cell receptor (beta chain) was detected a few times. Antigen unknown. A read error may account for a junction end that differs from germline. This sample was included in a study of T cell responses to AZD1222 COVID-19 vaccine. Clones were read by immunoSEQ multiplex PCR, and TCRdb kept only the in-frame ones, dropping some. The sample records around 150,000 clones, 90% to 95% being singletons. The study, taken as a whole, reports: Targeting of unmutated variant regions was reportedly seen in nearly half of spike-specific TCRs. Most donors were white British, females outnumbered males, and clonal diversity was possibly underestimated. Baseline seropositivity occurred in only six AZD1222 recipients.

Second doses that came at about 4 or about 12 weeks were put together. Germline CDR1 and CDR2: LGHNA and YNFKEQ. CDR3 length: 14 residues. Sequences were derived from peripheral blood, sampled 28 days after the second AZD1222 dose. This TCR was recovered from an adult who received the AZD1222 COVID-19 vaccine. The chain recombines TRBV4-2 with TRBJ2-1; D is unclear. The CDR3 nucleotides read TGTGCCAGCAGCCAAGATGAGGAGTCCAGACCACCGCTCTTC. Protein product: CASSQDEESRPPLF.